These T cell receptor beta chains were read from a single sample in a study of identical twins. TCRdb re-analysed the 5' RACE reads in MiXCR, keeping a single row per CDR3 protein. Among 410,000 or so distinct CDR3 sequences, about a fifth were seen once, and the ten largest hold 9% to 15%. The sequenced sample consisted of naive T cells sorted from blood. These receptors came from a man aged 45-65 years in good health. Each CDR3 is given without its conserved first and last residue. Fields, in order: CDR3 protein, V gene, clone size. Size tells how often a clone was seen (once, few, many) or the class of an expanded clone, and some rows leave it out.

ASSDAGTVWEQY	TRBV11-2	many
AAAVRISGNTIY	TRBV5-1	NA
SVETGRGTDTQY	TRBV29-1	NA
ATSDRQGVGTQY	TRBV24-1	NA
ASGSGPAGSPLH	TRBV7-8	many
ASSYRGLTGELF	TRBV5-6	few
SVVAYEQF	TRBV29-1	few
ASSLGRYSEQF	TRBV5-6	many
AISASGGPYNEQF	TRBV10-3	once
ASSPRWDLPEQF	TRBV19	many
ASSSSRLAFTDTQY	TRBV27	many
ASSLRGDEAF	TRBV5-5	NA
ASSVLLAGSTDTQY	TRBV5-6	few
ASSLTSGSIVGDEQF	TRBV5-1	NA
SVKARGTYNEQF	TRBV29-1	NA
ASVWGGHGDEQY	TRBV12-3/TRBV12-4	NA
AISEWQQETQY	TRBV10-3	NA
ATSRASGTGNEQY	TRBV15	NA
ASTWPGTSTDTQY	TRBV7-2	NA
SVEDTRTYEQY	TRBV29-1	many
ASSQDWERRGELF	TRBV4-3	few
ASSKQGADGYT	TRBV6-6	many
SVVAGGRF	TRBV29-1	few
ASSFGAGLDGYT	TRBV12-3/TRBV12-4	NA
ASTATPGSEQF	TRBV12-3/TRBV12-4	many
ASSIASDYEQY	TRBV5-1	many
ASSSIEGGGGEAF	TRBV6-5	few
ASSLPGLAGGRKQLDTQY	TRBV11-1	few
ASSPPGQTIKGAF	TRBV12-3/TRBV12-4	NA
ASSLVAGRLNTEAF	TRBV7-2	NA
ASSPRPALDEQF	TRBV18	NA
SARDWSGGFGYEQY	TRBV20-1	few
ASSLEFARDRHEQY	TRBV4-3	NA
SAREAGGVHQPQH	TRBV20-1	many
SAKSGQGSNEQY	TRBV20-1	NA
ASSLTGTGATEAF	TRBV11-3	once
ASSQDLAGGLAKNIQY	TRBV4-3	NA
ATTQAYSNQPQH	TRBV15	NA
ASSSPFRRVDTQY	TRBV11-2	few
ASSQGWEGLSEAF	TRBV3-1	NA
SAEDRVLNQPQH	TRBV20-1	few
ATSVARGGQETQY	TRBV24-1	many